The 7 T cell receptor beta chains reported below all come from one sample, sequenced in a study of shared clonotypes between healthy human individuals. Sequencing was performed with immunoSEQ multiplex PCR; in TCRdb, only in-frame clones are kept and a portion is missing. The sample yields a few hundred thousand clones, roughly four fifths seen once. The sample consisted of PBMCs. These receptors all come from a woman in her thirties or forties in good health. Some clones in this sample may be carry-over from other donors' samples.

Notes on this clone: A junction boundary mismatches the germline segment, possibly from a read error. CDR3 DNA: TGTGCCATCAGTGATCCGGGACTAGTCACGCATTTT. Its protein is CAISDPGLVTHF. The J gene is TRBJ2-3, the V gene TRBV10-3; TRBD2 matches at 8 bases. The CDR3 length is 12 residues. Per germline, CDR1 ENHRY and CDR2 SYGVKD.

CDR3 nucleotides: TGTGCCAGCACGGACAGGGGGGACACTGAAGCTTTCTTT. Translation gives CASTDRGDTEAFF. The chain carries TRBV6-1 and TRBJ1-1; 10 nucleotides agree with TRBD1. After removal of 7 bases from V and 3 bases from J, the junction contained 2 bases not matched to a gene. This CDR3 is built from 13 residues. Germline CDR1 reads MNHNS; CDR2 reads SASEGT.

The rearrangement links TRBV6-1 to TRBJ2-1; D tentatively reads TRBD1 or TRBD2 (5 bases each). V lost 4 bases and J 8 bases, leaving 21 bases between the germline ends. Germline V gene data show CDR1 as MNHNS and CDR2 as SASEGT. CDR3 length equals 16 residues. The CDR3 loop is CASSGTGTPGRDEQFF. As DNA, the CDR3 is TGTGCCAGCAGTGGAACCGGGACCCCCGGGCGTGATGAGCAGTTCTTC.

The gene calls are TRBV5-1 and TRBJ2-2; a possible D gene is TRBD1 (5 bases). Trimming took 0 bases from V and 5 from J, leaving 8 bases between them. This CDR3 region has 14 residues. Germline V CDR1 and CDR2: SGHRS, YFSETQ. The DNA for the CDR3 is TGCGCCAGCAGCTTGGCGGCAGGGACCGGGGAGCTGTTTTTT. Translated: CASSLAAGTGELFF.

J is TRBJ1-2 and V is TRBV6-5, with 9 nucleotides matching TRBD1. CDR3 length: 13 amino acids. The V gene end was trimmed by 10 bases and the J gene end by 5 bases; junction bases not matched to a gene: 8. Germline CDR1 reads MNHEY; CDR2 reads SVGAGI. CDR3 in DNA: TGTGCCACACACAGGGGGCAAGGGTATGGCTACACCTTC. It encodes CATHRGQGYGYTF.

For the CDR3, the DNA is TGTGCCAGTAGTACAGCGGGAGAGGTTACCGGGGAGCTGTTTTTT. Its translation: CASSTAGEVTGELFF. J is TRBJ2-2 and V is TRBV19; TRBD2 aligns across 8 bases. CDR3 length equals 15 residues. Unmatched junction bases numbered 6, after V lost 4 bases and J lost 5 bases. Germline assignment: CDR1 LNHDA and CDR2 SQIVND (reference sequence).

The chain is built from TRBV5-1 and TRBJ2-1; the match to TRBD2 covers 15 bases. Germline CDR1 and CDR2: SGHRS and YFSETQ. J gave up 2 bases and V 1 base, and 7 bases lay outside the gene matches. The CDR3 has 19 residues. This CDR3 is CASSLQGLAGGQAYNEQFF. The CDR3 DNA is TGCGCCAGCAGCTTGCAGGGACTAGCGGGAGGCCAGGCCTACAATGAGCAGTTCTTC.